These T cell receptor beta chains were read from a single sample in a study of cytomegalovirus exposure and HLA in healthy donors. TCRdb's table, derived via immunoSEQ multiplex PCR, lists solely in-frame clones and lacks some. The sample has about 130,000 clones; 79% are singletons. Sequenced material: PBMCs. The receptors were gathered from a male donor in good health and CMV-seronegative. Each CDR3 is given with its conserved first and last residue. A D gene is named only where the DNA matches it firmly. The size field is filled for only some rows; it gives once, few, many or a size class.

CDR3 length: 13
J gene: TRBJ2-7
D gene: TRBD1
clone size: NA
V gene: TRBV18
CDR3 protein: CASSPDRGKEQYF
CDR3 DNA: TGTGCCAGCTCACCGGACAGGGGAAAGGAGCAGTACTTC

CDR3 length: 17
J gene: TRBJ2-1
D gene: TRBD2
clone size: NA
V gene: TRBV9
CDR3 protein: CASSPRVGSGGGNEQFF
CDR3 DNA: TGTGCCAGCAGCCCCCGTGTAGGTAGCGGGGGGGGCAATGAGCAGTTCTTC

CDR3 length: 15
J gene: TRBJ2-6
D gene: NA
clone size: NA
V gene: TRBV6-1
CDR3 protein: CASSEWGAGANVLTF
CDR3 DNA: TGTGCCAGCAGTGAATGGGGCGCGGGGGCCAACGTCCTGACTTTC

CDR3 length: 15
J gene: TRBJ2-5
D gene: TRBD2
clone size: NA
V gene: TRBV9
CDR3 protein: CASSPTGTSGETQYF
CDR3 DNA: TGTGCCAGCAGCCCCACCGGGACTAGCGGAGAGACCCAGTACTTC

CDR3 length: 14
J gene: TRBJ2-5
D gene: NA
clone size: NA
V gene: TRBV6-6
CDR3 protein: CASRKSGRQETQYF
CDR3 DNA: TGTGCCAGCCGGAAGAGCGGCAGACAAGAGACCCAGTACTTC

CDR3 length: 16
J gene: TRBJ2-3
D gene: TRBD2
clone size: once
V gene: TRBV4-1
CDR3 protein: CASSQERGGFTDTQYF
CDR3 DNA: TGCGCCAGCAGCCAAGAACGGGGGGGGTTCACAGATACGCAGTATTTT

CDR3 length: 13
J gene: TRBJ1-5
D gene: NA
clone size: once
V gene: TRBV30
CDR3 protein: CAWSEQGSQPQHF
CDR3 DNA: TGTGCCTGGAGCGAGCAGGGGAGCCAGCCCCAGCATTTT

CDR3 length: 14
J gene: TRBJ1-6
D gene: NA
clone size: few
V gene: TRBV7-9
CDR3 protein: CAPRARARDSPLHF
CDR3 DNA: TGTGCCCCGCGAGCCAGGGCCAGGGATTCACCCCTCCACTTT

CDR3 length: 14
J gene: TRBJ1-2
D gene: NA
clone size: NA
V gene: TRBV25-1
CDR3 protein: CASSPQRAGHGYTF
CDR3 DNA: TGTGCCAGCAGCCCCCAAAGGGCGGGCCATGGCTACACCTTC

CDR3 length: 15
J gene: TRBJ1-5
D gene: NA
clone size: few
V gene: TRBV6-5
CDR3 protein: CASRPAGGSAQPQHF
CDR3 DNA: TGTGCCAGCAGGCCCGCCGGGGGTTCTGCGCAGCCCCAGCATTTT